This TCR beta chain was captured in a study of blood T cell repertoires in COVID-19. Overall study context: Some COVID-19 samples were acute and others convalescent; all came from the United States, Italy and Spain.

Patients from Seattle were sampled longitudinally, starting during active infection. Germline CDR1 and CDR2: MGHRA and YSYEKL. CDR3 length: 16 amino acids. Trimming left V 3 bases short and J 0 bases short, with 14 bases between. Original methodology: The assay estimated nucleated cells by amplifying reference gene primers. Profiling relied on immunoSEQ multiplex PCR, and the TCRdb table lists in-frame clones only, not all of them. That table gives V, J and clone size, and the DNA gave D and trimming. In the table there are about 200,000 clones, roughly 80% of which are singletons. The rearrangement joins TRBV4-1 to TRBJ1-2; D gene unclear. The source is a man aged 55-75 years with COVID-19, enrolled during active disease. The sample consisted of peripheral blood. The CDR3 DNA reads TGCGCCAGCAGCCAGGAGGTTGGGTTACCTAACTATGGCTACACCTTC. This encodes CASSQEVGLPNYGYTF.